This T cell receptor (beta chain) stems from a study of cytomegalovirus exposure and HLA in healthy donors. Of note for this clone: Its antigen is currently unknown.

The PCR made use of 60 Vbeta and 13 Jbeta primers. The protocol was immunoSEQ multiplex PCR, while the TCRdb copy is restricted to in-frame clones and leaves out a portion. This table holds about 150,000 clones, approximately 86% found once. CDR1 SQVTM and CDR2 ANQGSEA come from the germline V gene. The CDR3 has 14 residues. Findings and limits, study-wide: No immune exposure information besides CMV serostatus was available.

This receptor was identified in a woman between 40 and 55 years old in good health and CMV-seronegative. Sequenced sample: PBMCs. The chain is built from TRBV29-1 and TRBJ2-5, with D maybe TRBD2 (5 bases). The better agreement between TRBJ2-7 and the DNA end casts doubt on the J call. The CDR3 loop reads CSARGGTKSYEQYF. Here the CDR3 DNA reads TGCAGCGCCCGAGGAGGAACAAAGTCCTACGAGCAGTACTTC.